The present T cell receptor (beta chain) was sequenced within a study of T cell responses to AZD1222 COVID-19 vaccine. Overall study context: Pooled in the analysis were second doses at about 4 or about 12 weeks. Study outcomes and limitations: The reported proportion of spike-specific TCRs targeting unmutated variant regions was nearly half. The study found vaccine-associated CD4 TCRs spanning spike, dominant at 160-218 and 743-854. A mostly white British donor set with more females was recruited, and clonal diversity was possibly underestimated.

Profiling relied on immunoSEQ multiplex PCR, and the TCRdb table lists in-frame clones only, not all of them. In the table there are more than 90,000 clones, 80% to 85% of which are singletons. The table lists this clone with a count of one. Its target is not known. Trimming cost V 7 bases and J 2 bases, with 6 bases left between them. This CDR3 is 13 amino acids long. Germline V gives CDR1 MNHEY, CDR2 SVGAGI. This receptor was identified in an adult in good health. The sequences come from peripheral blood, collected on day 0 of AZD1222 vaccination. The chain has TRBV6-5 and TRBJ1-6; unclear D gene. In nucleotides, the CDR3 is TGTGCCAGCAAAACAACCTATAATTCACCCCTCCACTTT. Translated: CASKTTYNSPLHF.